One sample yielded the 21 T cell receptor beta chains listed below, sequenced in a study of spatial heterogeneity in lung cancer. TCRdb re-derived calls from the 5' RACE reads in MiXCR, one entry per CDR3 protein. The sample records around 10,000 distinct CDR3 sequences, roughly 4.2% being singletons. Described time point: sample taken at primary tumor resection. Whole RNA came from tumor, nontumor lung or frozen PBMC and was sequenced without being sorted. Sequenced material: normal lung tissue next to the tumor, taken at surgery. The receptors come from a male donor with early-stage non-small cell lung cancer.

By proportion, this clonotype is medium-sized. The chain recombines TRBV18 with TRBJ2-4; TRBD1 is a possible D gene (6 bases). Trimming took off 0 bases at V and 5 bases at J, with 8 bases between the two ends. In germline, CDR1 is KGHSH, CDR2 LQKENI. CDR3 length equals 14 residues. CDR3 coding DNA: TGTGCCAGCTCACCACCGGCAGGGGAAAACATTCAGTACTTC. Residues: CASSPPAGENIQYF. The full variable domain, with the rest looked up from reference TRBV18 and TRBJ2-4, is NAGVMQNPRHLVRRRGQEARLRCSPMKGHSHVYWYRQLPEEGLKFMVYLQKENIIDESGMPKERFSAEFPKEGPSILRIQQVVRGDSAAYFCASSPPAGENIQYFGAGTRLSVL.

In its sample, this clonotype ranks as medium-sized. The chain carries TRBV25-1 and TRBJ1-2, with D uncertain. The V end was cut by 2 bases, the J end by 5 bases, with 15 bases between. Germline CDR1 and CDR2: MGHDK and SYGVNS. The CDR3 runs to 15 residues. The CDR3 nucleotides are TGTGCCAGCAGTGAACGGACCGCCGGTCGGTATGGCTACACCTTC. Translating it yields CASSERTAGRYGYTF.

The V and J genes are TRBV12-1 and TRBJ1-3. TRBV12-1 is deemed a pseudogene. The CDR3 totals 14 residues. CDR3: CASLDSEAGNTIYF. DNA of the CDR3: TGTGCCAGCTTGGACTCGGAAGCTGGAAACACCATATATTTT.

This clonotype showed up many times. The chain combines TRBV28 with TRBJ1-1; 7 bases align to TRBD1. V trimming: 9 bases; J trimming: 4 bases; junction bases outside the gene matches: 2. CDR3 length: 11 residues. CDR1 is MDHEN and CDR2 is SYDVKM in the germline V gene. The CDR3 DNA is TGTGCCAGTGCAGGGGGCACTGAAGCTTTCTTT. Protein: CASAGGTEAFF.

This clonotype was counted at least ten times. The rearrangement links TRBV7-6 to TRBJ1-1, with no clear D. Germline V gives CDR1 SGHVS, CDR2 FNYEAQ. V dropped 1 base and J dropped 4 bases, with 13 bases sitting between them. The CDR3 runs 15 residues. CDR3 sequence: CASSLDGVAPTEAFF. CDR3 nucleotide sequence: TGTGCCAGCAGCTTAGACGGGGTTGCACCCACTGAAGCTTTCTTT.

This clonotype is medium-sized. The chain joins TRBV7-8 to TRBJ1-1; 10 bases align to TRBD1. Germline CDR1 is SGHVS and CDR2 is FQNEAQ. There are 13 residues in the CDR3. Losses at the gene ends were 3 bases for V and 8 bases for J; bases not matched to a gene: 3. CDR3 region: CASSLGQGLEAFF. The CDR3, as DNA: TGTGCCAGCAGCTTGGGACAGGGGCTAGAAGCTTTCTTT.

This clonotype occurred many times. The chain recombines TRBV20-1 with TRBJ1-6; no clear D gene. The germline gives CDR1 DFQATT, CDR2 SNEGSKA (reference sequence). This CDR3 is built from 15 residues. Trimming pared 1 base from V and 3 bases from J, leaving 10 bases between. CDR3 region: CSARGGGIYNSPLHF. DNA of the CDR3: TGCAGTGCTAGAGGTGGAGGGATCTATAATTCACCCCTCCACTTT.

By sample fraction, this clonotype is medium-sized. The rearrangement links TRBV20-1 to TRBJ2-7; 10 bases line up with TRBD2. Unmatched junction bases numbered 4, after V lost 5 bases and J lost 0 bases. Germline V gene sequence: CDR1 DFQATT, CDR2 SNEGSKA (reference sequence). The length of the CDR3 is 14 residues. CDR3 residues: CSASASGGSYEQYF. CDR3 nucleotides: TGCAGTGCTTCAGCTAGCGGGGGCTCCTACGAGCAGTACTTC.

The sample holds many counts of this clonotype. The chain combines TRBV20-1 with TRBJ1-5, with D perhaps TRBD1 (6 bases). Germline-derived CDR1 and CDR2 are DFQATT and SNEGSKA (reference sequence). The CDR3 spans 15 residues. V was cut by 6 bases and J by 2 bases, with 17 bases left in between. The CDR3 sequence: CSAGGSSGRNQPQHF. CDR3 bases: TGCAGTGCCGGGGGCTCCTCTGGTCGCAATCAGCCCCAGCATTTT.

This clonotype was seen ten or more times. V is TRBV15 and J is TRBJ2-3, with 8 bases identical to TRBD2. Trimming removed 5 bases from V and 3 bases from J; junction bases left unmatched: 10. Germline assignment: CDR1 LNHNV and CDR2 YYDKDF (reference sequence). The length of the CDR3 is 16 residues. CDR3 DNA sequence: TGTGCCACCAGCGAGAGGCGGGGGGCCAAGACAGATACGCAGTATTTT. Encoded protein: CATSERRGAKTDTQYF.

This clonotype appeared many times. The chain joins TRBV5-1 to TRBJ1-5; no clear D. The germline gives CDR1 SGHRS, CDR2 YFSETQ. The CDR3 covers 13 residues. The germline V and J ends were trimmed by 0 bases and 3 bases, with 4 bases remaining between them. CDR3 sequence reads: CASSLGPNQPQHF. CDR3 nucleotide sequence: TGCGCCAGCAGCTTGGGACCCAATCAGCCCCAGCATTTT.

The J gene is TRBJ1-5, the V gene TRBV3-1; D not certain. Germline V gene data show CDR1 as LGHDT and CDR2 as YNNKEL (reference sequence). The V gene lost 4 bases and the J gene lost 10 bases, with 14 bases spanning the gap. This CDR3 region has 13 residues. CDR3 sequence (DNA): TGTGCCAGCAGCCGCGGGCCAAGTGGACCCCAGCATTTT. As protein: CASSRGPSGPQHF.

This clonotype is labeled as medium-sized. The chain carries TRBV29-1 and TRBJ1-1; 9 bases are shared with TRBD1. The CDR3 is 14 residues long. V was pared by 5 bases and J by 3 bases, with 7 bases of the junction left unmatched. From germline, CDR1 is SQVTM and CDR2 ANQGSEA. CDR3 sequence (DNA): TGCAGCGTTAAACCGGGACAGGGACACACTGAAGCTTTCTTT. It yields the protein CSVKPGQGHTEAFF. The full variable domain, in which reference TRBV29-1 and TRBJ1-1 provide the parts outside the CDR3, is SAVISQKPSRDICQRGTSLTIQCQVDSQVTMMFWYRQQPGQSLTLIATANQGSEATYESGFVIDKFPISRPNLTFSTLTVSNMSPEDSSIYLCSVKPGQGHTEAFFGQGTRLTVV.

This clonotype has ten or more counts. V usage is TRBV5-1 and J usage is TRBJ1-5; 7 positions agree with TRBD1. Trimming removed 0 bases from V and 7 bases from J; junction bases left unmatched: 4. CDR1 and CDR2 from the germline V gene are SGHRS and YFSETQ. The CDR3 contains 14 residues. The CDR3 region has the DNA TGCGCCAGCAGCTTGGGAGGGGGCCCGCAGCCCCAGCATTTT. Protein product: CASSLGGGPQPQHF.

This clonotype was seen many times. The chain is built from TRBV20-1 and TRBJ1-2; tentative D call: TRBD1 (5 bases). The CDR3 loop spans 12 amino acids. Germline loops: CDR1 DFQATT, CDR2 SNEGSKA (reference sequence). V shed 1 base and J shed 4 bases, with 7 bases lying between them. The CDR3 DNA reads as TGCAGTGCTAGAGGGGGCGCCTATGGCTACACCTTC. The encoded protein is CSARGGAYGYTF.

This clonotype is medium-sized in the sample. This sequence joins TRBV28 and TRBJ1-2; unclear D gene. With 2 bases removed from V and 4 bases from J, the gap between germline ends came to 8 bases. Germline CDR1 and CDR2: MDHEN and SYDVKM. The CDR3 covers 13 residues. The CDR3 is CASSLIGVYGYTF. In DNA form, the CDR3 reads TGTGCCAGCAGTTTAATCGGGGTCTATGGCTACACCTTC.

This clonotype appeared many times. This chain's CDR3 is CASSFQANYGYTF. For the CDR3, the DNA is TGTGCCAGCAGCTTCCAGGCGAACTATGGCTACACCTTC. The chain employs TRBV7-2 and TRBJ1-2; D is unclear. This CDR3 has 13 amino acids. V was clipped by 3 bases and J by 2 bases, with 7 bases between them. Germline CDR1 reads SGHTA; CDR2 reads FQGNSA. The full variable domain, rest sourced from reference TRBV7-2 and TRBJ1-2, is GAGVSQSPSNKVTEKGKDVELRCDPISGHTALYWYRQSLGQGLEFLIYFQGNSAPDKSGLPSDRFSAERTGGSVSTLTIQRTQQEDSAVYLCASSFQANYGYTFGSGTRLTVV.

This clonotype was picked up many times. This chain connects TRBV27 to TRBJ2-2; D is possibly TRBD2 (6 bases). Germline assignment: CDR1 MNHEY and CDR2 SMNVEV (reference sequence). The CDR3 covers 14 residues. The V end lost 4 bases, the J end lost 3 bases, and 9 bases lay between the germline ends. CDR3: CASSSGLYTGELFF. The CDR3 coding sequence is TGTGCCAGCAGTTCGGGACTTTACACCGGGGAGCTGTTTTTT.

The chain links TRBV20-1 to TRBJ2-7; 8 bases are shared with TRBD2. Per germline, CDR1 DFQATT and CDR2 SNEGSKA (reference sequence). This CDR3 has 14 amino acids. After removal of 0 bases from V and 4 bases from J, the junction contained 5 bases not matched to a gene. The CDR3: CSAREAGGRYEQYF. The CDR3 DNA sequence: TGCAGTGCTAGAGAGGCGGGGGGCCGTTACGAGCAGTACTTC.

By share of the sample, this clonotype is medium-sized. The chain uses TRBV11-2 and TRBJ2-1, with TRBD2 identical over 10 bases. V shed 3 bases, J shed 5 bases, and the junction held 4 bases outside the gene matches. The CDR3 is made up of 15 amino acids. CDR1 SGHAT and CDR2 FQNNGV come from the germline V gene. The CDR3 sequence is CASSFLAGENNEQFF. The CDR3 DNA reads as TGTGCCAGCAGCTTTCTAGCGGGAGAAAACAATGAGCAGTTCTTC.

This clonotype was recorded many times. The V and J genes are TRBV20-1 and TRBJ1-5; D is perhaps TRBD1 (5 bases). CDR1 and CDR2 (germline): DFQATT, SNEGSKA (reference sequence). The CDR3 is 15 amino acids. Trimming cost V 3 bases and J 1 base, with 13 bases left between them. The CDR3 DNA reads as TGCAGTGCTAGGTCGGGGGAAGGGAGCAATCAGCCCCAGCATTTT. Amino acid sequence: CSARSGEGSNQPQHF.